The 21 T cell receptor beta chains presented below share a single source sample, sequenced in a study of cytomegalovirus exposure and HLA in healthy donors. Researchers ran the PCR with 60 Vbeta and 13 Jbeta primers. Sequencing used immunoSEQ multiplex PCR; TCRdb keeps in-frame clones, though not all of them. This table has under 200,000 clones, 81% appearing once. Sequences were obtained from PBMCs. All receptors derive from a man between 45 and 60 years old in good health and CMV-seronegative.

On this clone: At one end, the junction sequence differs from germline, possibly due to a read error. The chain couples TRBV7-9 to TRBJ1-6; D not resolved. Germline values: CDR1 SEHNR, CDR2 FQNEAQ (reference sequence). The CDR3 loop spans 15 amino acids. The CDR3, as DNA: TGTTCCAGCAGCTCCTCCGGGGAAGTCCTTTCACCCCTCCACTTT. The encoded protein is CSSSSSGEVLSPLHF.

This chain links TRBV10-3 with TRBJ1-6; D call uncertain. This CDR3 spans 15 amino acids. V was shortened by 6 bases and J by 4 bases, with 13 bases between the two germline ends. The germline V gene has CDR1 ENHRY and CDR2 SYGVKD. The CDR3 loop is CAISDFPGYNSPLHF. The CDR3 nucleotides read TGTGCCATCAGCGACTTCCCCGGATATAATTCACCCCTCCACTTT.

Here the CDR3 reads CAWTSGGLYNEQFF. CDR3 DNA sequence: TGTGCCTGGACAAGCGGGGGACTCTACAATGAGCAGTTCTTC. J is TRBJ2-1 and V is TRBV30; 8 bases line up with TRBD2. With 4 bases clipped from V and 3 bases from J, the junction kept 5 bases outside the gene matches. CDR1 and CDR2 from the germline V gene are GTSNPN and SVGIG (reference sequence). The CDR3 length is 14 residues.

This chain links TRBV6-6 with TRBJ1-2; 9 positions agree with TRBD1. Per the germline V gene, CDR1 is MNHNY and CDR2 is SVGAGI (reference sequence). This CDR3 comprises 13 residues. With V trimmed by 8 bases and J by 4 bases, 5 bases remained unmatched. The CDR3 bases are TGTGCCAGCGCCCGGGACAGGGTCTATGGCTACACCTTC. This codes for CASARDRVYGYTF.

The chain has TRBV11-2 and TRBJ1-1; D is unclear. The germline V gene encodes CDR1 SGHAT and CDR2 FQNNGV. V was cut by 5 bases and J by 0 bases, with 7 bases left in between. The CDR3 loop spans 13 amino acids. The CDR3 is CASSVTVNTEAFF. The DNA of the CDR3 is TGTGCCAGCAGCGTTACTGTGAACACTGAAGCTTTCTTT.

The chain is built from TRBV10-3 and TRBJ2-3; 8 bases map to TRBD2. Trimming took 11 bases from V and 0 from J; bases not matched to a gene: 16. Germline CDR1 is ENHRY and CDR2 is SYGVKD. CDR3 length: 17 amino acids. CDR3 loop: CAPKPGGGTTSTDTQYF. CDR3 nucleotides: TGTGCCCCGAAACCGGGCGGGGGGACTACTAGCACAGATACGCAGTATTTT.

The chain is built from TRBV6-1 and TRBJ1-2, with D unclear. V was cut by 3 bases and J by 8 bases, with 13 bases left in between. The CDR3 is made up of 13 amino acids. Germline V gives CDR1 MNHNS, CDR2 SASEGT. CDR3 region: CASSETGSGGYTF. The CDR3 coding sequence is TGTGCCAGCAGTGAGACCGGGTCCGGAGGCTACACCTTC.

Remarks on this clone: An end of the junction differs from the germline gene, which may be a read error. Other DNA sequences of this sample code for an identical CDR3. The chain joins TRBV6-5 to TRBJ2-3; TRBD1 aligns across 7 bases. Germline loops: CDR1 MNHEY, CDR2 SVGAGI. The CDR3 sequence is 16 residues long. CDR3 in amino acids: CASSLSGQASTDTQYF. CDR3 bases: TGTGCCAGCAGTTTATCAGGACAGGCTAGCACGGATACGCAGTATTTT.

The V gene is TRBV19, the J gene TRBJ1-5; 7 bases agree with TRBD1. Germline V gives CDR1 LNHDA, CDR2 SQIVND (reference sequence). This CDR3 comprises 13 residues. V lost 8 bases and J lost 4; bases outside the gene matches: 5. CDR3 nucleotides: TGTGCCAGTGGGGGACAGCTTAATCAGCCCCAGCATTTT. Protein: CASGGQLNQPQHF.

The CDR3 bases are TGCGCCAGCAGCCAAGGTTTAAGGGGGCCGGAGCAGTACTTC. This gives the protein CASSQGLRGPEQYF. The chain uses TRBV4-1 and TRBJ2-7; 7 nucleotides agree with TRBD1. The J segment lost 7 bases and the V segment lost 1 base, leaving 7 bases of the junction unmatched. The CDR3 is 14 amino acids. CDR1 and CDR2 (germline): MGHRA, YSYEKL.

This chain links TRBV7-9 with TRBJ2-5; 9 positions match TRBD2. CDR3 size: 16 residues. The germline V gene has CDR1 SEHNR and CDR2 FQNEAQ (reference sequence). Trimming at V came to 2 bases and at J to 3 bases, leaving 7 bases not matched to a gene. The CDR3 is CASSLNRRGGKETQYF. CDR3 DNA sequence: TGTGCCAGCAGCTTAAATAGGCGGGGGGGCAAAGAGACCCAGTACTTC.

The rearrangement joins TRBV11-2 to TRBJ2-7; D is uncertain. V lost 2 bases and J lost 6, with 11 bases in between. From germline, CDR1 is SGHAT and CDR2 FQNNGV. The length of the CDR3 is 13 residues. For the CDR3, the DNA is TGTGCCAGCAGCTTATCGAATCGGGTCGAGCAGTACTTC. Translation gives CASSLSNRVEQYF.

This clone was observed a single time. This chain links TRBV19 with TRBJ1-5; D not certain. Trimming pared 4 bases from V and 4 bases from J, leaving 14 bases between. The germline CDR1 and CDR2 sequences are LNHDA and SQIVND (reference sequence). The CDR3 consists of 15 residues. This CDR3 is CASSTPPGVNQPQHF. For the CDR3, the DNA is TGTGCCAGTAGTACCCCTCCGGGTGTTAATCAGCCCCAGCATTTT.

The rearrangement joins TRBV5-1 to TRBJ2-1; TRBD2 matches 11 bases. Germline V gives CDR1 SGHRS, CDR2 YFSETQ. The CDR3 is made up of 18 amino acids. Trimming cost V 1 base and J 5 bases; bases outside gene matches: 11. The CDR3 loop reads CASSLNSGRGLADNEQFF. CDR3 coding DNA: TGCGCCAGCAGCTTGAATTCTGGGCGGGGACTAGCGGACAATGAGCAGTTCTTC. Filled out from reference TRBV5-1 and TRBJ2-1, the complete variable domain reads KAGVTQTPRYLIKTRGQQVTLSCSPISGHRSVSWYQQTPGQGLQFLFEYFSETQRNKGNFPGRFSGRQFSNSRSEMNVSTLELGDSALYLCASSLNSGRGLADNEQFFGPGTRLTVL.

This clone appeared a single time. The rearrangement uses TRBV18 and TRBJ1-2; 8 nucleotides align to TRBD1. Germline values: CDR1 KGHSH, CDR2 LQKENI. CDR3 size: 13 residues. Losses at the gene ends were 6 bases for V and 8 bases for J; bases not matched to a gene: 8. DNA of the CDR3: TGTGCCAGCTCCCGACAGGGGCTACGAGGCTACACCTTC. Translation gives CASSRQGLRGYTF.

The chain couples TRBV30 to TRBJ1-5; 10 positions match TRBD1. The CDR3 contains 16 residues. Germline values: CDR1 GTSNPN, CDR2 SVGIG (reference sequence). V trimming: 4 bases; J trimming: 10 bases; junction bases outside the gene matches: 16. CDR3 nucleotide sequence: TGTGCCTGGACAAAACCTCCCGGGACAGGGGCTGAACCCCAGCATTTT. It codes for CAWTKPPGTGAEPQHF.

V is TRBV7-9 and J is TRBJ1-1, with no clear D. Germline V CDR1 and CDR2: SEHNR, FQNEAQ (reference sequence). CDR3 length: 16 residues. Deletions cut 5 bases from V and 1 base from J, with 17 bases between. The CDR3 loop is CASSPVVSAQNTEAFF. For the CDR3, the DNA is TGTGCCAGCAGCCCGGTTGTATCCGCGCAGAACACTGAAGCTTTCTTT.

V is TRBV25-1 and J is TRBJ2-7; TRBD1 agrees at 8 bases. CDR3 length: 17 residues. V was pared by 5 bases and J by 1 base, with 13 bases of the junction left unmatched. Germline-derived CDR1 and CDR2 are MGHDK and SYGVNS. The CDR3 spells CASSPGGVGPGSYEQYF. The CDR3 nucleotides are TGTGCCAGCAGTCCAGGGGGCGTGGGGCCGGGTTCCTACGAGCAGTACTTC.

The DNA of the CDR3 is TGTGCCAGCAGCGACAGAGATACACCCCTCCACTTT. The encoded protein is CASSDRDTPLHF. The chain has TRBV9 and TRBJ1-6; no clear D. V gave up 3 bases and J gave up 11 bases, with 9 bases separating them. This CDR3 is 12 amino acids long. CDR1 SGDLS and CDR2 YYNGEE come from the germline V gene.

The genes are TRBV5-1 and TRBJ1-1; TRBD1 might be the D (5 bases). The CDR3 loop spans 15 amino acids. CDR1 SGHRS and CDR2 YFSETQ come from the germline V gene. V lost 0 bases to trimming and J lost 1 base, with 10 bases between them. CDR3 sequence (DNA): TGCGCCAGCAGCTTGGTAGGGACTGAGAACACTGAAGCTTTCTTT. This codes for CASSLVGTENTEAFF.

J is TRBJ2-1 and V is TRBV7-3; the match to TRBD2 covers 9 bases. Germline trimming cut 3 bases from V and 4 bases from J; bases unmatched to any gene: 4. The CDR3 runs to 15 residues. The germline V gene has CDR1 SGHTA and CDR2 FQGTGA. The CDR3 DNA reads as TGTGCCAGCAGCTTGACGCTAGCGGGGTACAATGAGCAGTTCTTC. It specifies CASSLTLAGYNEQFF.